This entry is about one T cell receptor (beta chain). Clones were read by immunoSEQ multiplex PCR, and TCRdb kept only the in-frame ones, dropping some. Here the sample spans 150,000 to 200,000 clones, approximately 90% being singletons. CDR1 and CDR2 from the germline V gene are LGHDT and YNNKEL (reference sequence). The CDR3 runs to 16 residues. The ends lost 4 bases at V and 4 bases at J; junction bases unmatched: 2. This entry comes from a study of control samples from healthy donors and cancer patients. Sequencing was performed on blood. This rearrangement joins TRBV3-1 (or the pseudogene TRBV3-2) to TRBJ2-2; 14 bases line up with TRBD2. The source is a man under 40 in good health. CDR3 loop: CASSPGLAGGTGELFF. The CDR3 nucleotides are TGTGCCAGCAGCCCTGGACTAGCGGGAGGCACCGGGGAGCTGTTTTTT.